Sequencing of this T cell receptor (beta chain) was carried out in a study of cytomegalovirus exposure and HLA in healthy donors (dated by TCRdb to between 2016 and 2019). About the study as a whole: An earlier analysis of several hundred of the donors reported roughly 270 Gb of sequence data and 100 million to 140 million unique TCR beta sequences from 190 million or so T cells. An early release that covered fewer than 800 HLA-typed donors contained about 300 gigabases of sequencing data and tens of millions of unique TCR sequences. Of the approximately 400 genotyped donors, about 80% fell in the genetic ancestry cluster associated with self-reported Caucasian donors. The study aimed to test whether cataloging public T cell receptors could reveal signatures of past pathogen exposure. Using immunosequencing, the study profiled T cell repertoires from fewer than 850 subjects and related those repertoires to cytomegalovirus serostatus. A separate validation cohort of roughly 130 different subjects was used in addition to the roughly 700-subject first cohort. The study combined high-throughput TCR immunosequencing, statistical association of individual TCRs with disease status, and machine learning to predict cytomegalovirus infection status. To study patterns of TCR occurrence, a later analysis re-analyzed previously published TCR beta repertoires from hundreds of donors and added high-resolution HLA genotyping. The later analysis used no new phenotypic data to find candidate immune exposures, relying instead on TCR beta sequences and their occurrence across donors. To decide whether each TCR beta V gene segment behaved as functional or pseudogenic, an earlier analysis of approximately 620 of the donors relied on high-throughput TCR beta sequencing. Donor age, sex, ethnicity and CMV serostatus were compiled alongside the repertoire data. In a later genetic analysis, genome-wide SNP genotypes for about 55% of the roughly 670 donors were used, and that subset was treated as a discovery cohort. Every repertoire in the discovery cohort had been generated on one and the same sequencing platform. Class I and class II HLA loci were covered by the typing at four-digit resolution. Typing coverage varied by locus: roughly 629-640 donors for A, B, C, DRB1 and DQB1; roughly 560 for DQA1; around 610 for DPA1; roughly 450 for DPB1. Because of strong linkage in the cohort, roughly five DR-DQ haplotypes were treated as single units for association and clustering. Across around 400 genotyped donors of the cohort, an average of about 240,000 unique TCR beta nucleotide sequences per donor were sequenced, and approximately 17% of those sequences were non-productive. The paper as a whole reports these results and caveats: Most TCR sequences were observed very rarely across donors, whereas some public TCRs were present in many individuals. According to the authors, the approach could potentially be generalized to other disease states and immunological phenotypes. The only immune exposure information available for the cohort was CMV serostatus. In a later analysis, TCR association rates were found to vary across HLA loci, with the most associated TCRs seen for DRB1 alleles and the fewest for HLA-C alleles. A further reported finding was that TCR beta sequences accurately predicted the HLA-A and HLA-B alleles for most subjects in the first cohort. Because the 87-base-pair reads could not distinguish some IMGT-functional V segments, including TRBV6-2 and TRBV6-3, those segments were excluded. Because counts were too low, around 18 rarely observed V segments, including chromosome 9 orphons, were left out of the earlier analysis of about 500 of the donors. The presence/absence analyses assumed that sequencing depth was roughly uniform across donors, and that assumption may not be true. Compared with equally common non-associated chains, HLA-associated TCR beta chains in a later analysis were more clonally expanded and had lower generation probabilities. According to a later analysis, parvovirus B19, influenza, CMV and Epstein-Barr virus appeared linked to several top co-occurrence clusters. Compared with the roughly 700-donor mean, donors in an Asian-associated ancestry cluster had fewer N-insertions in productive TCRs, according to a later genetic analysis. V-gene and J-gene trimming of TCR beta chains was associated with a missense DCLRE1C variant in a later genetic analysis, and the association was replicated in an independent cohort. Most CMV-associated TCR beta chains appeared to be HLA-restricted in a later analysis, and the HLA associations seemed to be driven largely by CMV exposure. The sequencing pipeline was judged likely to have produced a cluster of highly shared sequence variants as a technical artifact. Assigning TCR associations to individual alleles was difficult when HLA alleles, especially DR and DQ, strongly co-occurred. A total of about 150 TCR beta chains were listed by the study as associated with cytomegalovirus. Only TCR beta chains were sequenced in this cohort, and the absence of alpha or paired-chain data limited detectable features. Broadly in line with IMGT annotations, most TCR beta V segments showed up in productive rearrangements about 87% or about 30% of the time in an earlier analysis of some 590 of the donors. Correlated functional status among segregating V segments might reflect linkage disequilibrium, but an unknown experimental factor could not be ruled out. A few of the identified cytomegalovirus-associated TCR beta chains were confirmed in vitro to be specific for cytomegalovirus antigens. The classifier was reported to diagnose cytomegalovirus status with high specificity and sensitivity in both the original and validation cohorts. In a later analysis, about 17,000 TCR beta sequences were associated with specific HLA alleles at a false discovery rate of 0.05. Because some donors lacked HLA typing at each locus, the association tests relied only on the typed subset.

The cohort was made up of roughly 670 healthy bone marrow donors. At the time of sampling, every cohort member was nominally healthy, though immune exposures that went unrecorded were likely present. The donor was CMV seropositive and was included in the group of about 290 seropositive cohort members. Each donor provided a peripheral blood sample, and peripheral blood mononuclear cells were used for TCR beta sequencing. Genomic DNA was extracted from the blood cell samples with the Qiagen DNeasy Blood Extraction Kit. CDR1 is given as SGHNT and CDR2 as YENEEA, both from the germline V gene. Measured from the cysteine to the phenylalanine, the CDR3 is 17 residues long. Only the CDR3 region is kept as DNA, spanning 51 bases read in frame from base 1. V ends up 0 bases short and J 10 bases short, with an unmatched junction base count of 12. This clone was counted only a few times. No antigen is known for it. No much larger clonotype is one base removed from it; base qualities were not supplied.

The method was the immunoSEQ multiplex PCR assay. The multiplex PCR relied on a mix of 60 forward primers for TCR Vbeta segments and 13 reverse primers for TCR Jbeta segments. A multiplex PCR assay on genomic DNA amplified the CDR3 region of rearranged TCR beta genes. On the Illumina HiSeq System, the amplified TCR beta libraries were sequenced as 87-base-pair reads. In the paper's pipeline: Across the 500 to 700 repertoires, a later analysis counted around 80 million unique TCR beta chains, some 11 million of which were shared by at least two donors. Raw reads were error-corrected and collapsed into unique sequences by a nearest-neighbor algorithm in which closely related sequences were merged to remove PCR and sequencing errors. To assign V, D and J gene segments, CDR3 sequences were aligned to IMGT reference sequences. Each retained sequence needed at least a six-nucleotide match to both a V gene segment and a J gene segment. A rearrangement was called productive if the CDR3 had no stop codons and remained in frame with V and J, and every other rearrangement was called non-productive. CDR3 was defined by IMGT convention, running from the second conserved V-encoded cysteine to the conserved J-encoded phenylalanine. The earlier analysis of 500 to 600 of the donors excluded sequences that lacked an unambiguous match to a single V gene segment. In an earlier analysis of almost 600 of the donors, a V segment was called functional when productive rearrangements were above 56.7%, and segregating when the standard deviation between donors exceeded 5%. To diagnose cytomegalovirus status from the catalog of TCR beta chain sequences, a statistical classification framework was built. In a later analysis, V and J genes were assigned by comparing TCR nucleotide sequences against IMGT/GENE-DB human TR gene sequences. In a later analysis, CDR3 sequences and most-parsimonious VDJ recombination scenarios were assigned using the TCRdist pipeline. A later analysis defined each TCR beta chain by its CDR3 amino acid sequence plus V-gene family, and excluded reads lacking a unique V-gene family. As a way to deal with suspected cross-contamination and a sequencing artifact, a later analysis dropped under 600 nucleotide sequences that were highly shared and had low generation probability. For each public chain, a later analysis derived a clonal expansion index from normalized ranks of inferred template counts within each repertoire. A later analysis computed generation probabilities with a VDJ recombination model fitted to out-of-frame rearrangements, and checked the results against IGoR. In a later analysis, hypergeometric tests were used to score TCR-TCR, TCR-HLA and TCR-CMV co-occurrence, with a repertoire-size bias correction applied to TCR pairs. False discovery rates were estimated in a later analysis by permuting HLA or CMV assignments 20 times. In a later analysis, co-occurring TCRs were grouped using DBSCAN, with TCRdist sequence similarity added in when clustering inside HLA-allele-positive subsets. Co-occurrence clustering excluded repertoires with fewer than 30,000 or more than 120,000 public chains, plus five with anomalous nucleotide sharing. The table was pulled from immuneACCESS by TCRdb, which kept in-frame rearrangements only. Such tables lose some clones; where checked, under half of the loss comes from unresolved V genes, and the rest has no known cause. V, J and clone size derive from that table, while D and trimming were established from the DNA sequence. This sample has roughly 130,000 clones in its table, and roughly 74% of those were observed once. The ten biggest clones cover nearly 6% of the sample.

This TCR was sampled from a woman aged 50 to 60 in good health and CMV-seropositive. The chain is encoded by TRBV11-3 joined to TRBJ2-1; 10 central nucleotides agree with TRBD1. What was sequenced was PBMCs. The nucleotide sequence is TGTGCCAGCAGCTTAGATTCGGGGACAGGGGCGGGGAAGGAGCAGTTCTTC. Its protein is CASSLDSGTGAGKEQFF.